These 5 T cell receptor beta chains were all obtained from the same sample, sequenced in a study of radiotherapy plus CTLA-4 blockade in lung cancer (dated by TCRdb to 2016 to 2018). Library preparation was by the immunoSEQ multiplex PCR assay. TCRdb carries this immuneACCESS record with in-frame sequences only. Its versions omit some clonotypes, under half of them owing to an unresolved V gene in the studies checked, with the rest unexplained. This sample has fewer than 100,000 clones in its table, and under 80% of those were observed once. Over 20% of the sample rests with the top ten. The specimen was peripheral blood, collected from a patient treated with radiotherapy plus ipilimumab. The receptors here all came from a human donor with non-small cell lung cancer whose response to radiotherapy plus ipilimumab could not be evaluated. Some clones in this sample may be carry-over from other donors' samples.

As for this clone: At one boundary the junction diverges from the germline segment, which might be a read error. The chain carries TRBV4-1 and TRBJ1-2, with no clear D. The germline V gene encodes CDR1 MGHRA and CDR2 YSYEKL. The CDR3 consists of 17 residues. CDR3 protein: CAGSQLPRTDSPDGYTF. The CDR3 DNA follows: TGCGCCGGCAGCCAACTACCGAGGACTGATAGCCCCGATGGCTACACCTTC.

The V and J genes are TRBV5-1 and TRBJ2-5; 8 bases align to TRBD2. CDR3 size: 15 residues. The germline V gene has CDR1 SGHRS and CDR2 YFSETQ. V lost 0 bases and J lost 5; bases outside the gene matches: 6. CDR3 bases: TGCGCCAGCAGCTTGGTTCCGTCGGGGGGGGAGACCCAGTACTTC. It codes for CASSLVPSGGETQYF.

V gene TRBV5-4 combines with J gene TRBJ2-1, with 10 bases identical to TRBD1. The V and J ends lost 4 bases and 1 base, in that order; junction bases with no gene match: 5. The CDR3 sequence is 16 residues long. Germline assignment: CDR1 SGHNT and CDR2 YYREEE (reference sequence). CDR3 amino acids: CASSLRTGGSYNEQFF. The CDR3 coding sequence is TGTGCCAGCAGCCTGAGGACAGGGGGTTCCTACAATGAGCAGTTCTTC.

The genes are TRBV11-2 and TRBJ2-3, with 7 positions matching TRBD1. The CDR3 consists of 15 residues. Germline lookup yields CDR1 SGHAT and CDR2 FQNNGV. V shed 1 base, J shed 5 bases, and the junction held 6 bases outside the gene matches. In DNA, the CDR3 is TGTGCCAGCAGCTTAGCCAGGACAGGTAGAGATACGCAGTATTTT. Amino acids: CASSLARTGRDTQYF.

V and J are TRBV7-2 and TRBJ1-1; D gene unclear. The CDR3 extends over 13 amino acids. Trimming shortened V by 5 bases and J by 0 bases, and 7 bases separated the two germline ends. Germline V gene data show CDR1 as SGHTA and CDR2 as FQGNSA. The DNA for the CDR3 is TGTGCCAGCAGCCGGAGTATGAACACTGAAGCTTTCTTT. This encodes CASSRSMNTEAFF.